The clone carrying this T cell receptor beta chain was seen more than once but under ten times. The data stem from a study of PD-L1 blockade in urothelial cancer. V was pared by 0 bases and J by 0 bases, with 12 bases between. The CDR3 has 17 residues. The V gene's germline CDR1 is WNHNN and CDR2 SYGVQD (reference sequence). Sequenced by immunoSEQ multiplex PCR; TCRdb stores in-frame clones only, minus some. The sample has 55,000 to 85,000 clones; approximately 91% are singletons. The gene calls are TRBV10-1 and TRBJ1-3; D perhaps matches TRBD1 (6 bases). The origin of this receptor is a man between 60 and 75 years old with urothelial cancer. Sequencing was performed on PBMCs, taken around atezolizumab (anti-PD-L1) treatment. The CDR3 sequence: CASSESTGTSSGNTIYF. Here the CDR3 DNA reads TGCGCCAGCAGTGAGTCGACAGGAACGAGCTCTGGAAACACCATATATTTT.